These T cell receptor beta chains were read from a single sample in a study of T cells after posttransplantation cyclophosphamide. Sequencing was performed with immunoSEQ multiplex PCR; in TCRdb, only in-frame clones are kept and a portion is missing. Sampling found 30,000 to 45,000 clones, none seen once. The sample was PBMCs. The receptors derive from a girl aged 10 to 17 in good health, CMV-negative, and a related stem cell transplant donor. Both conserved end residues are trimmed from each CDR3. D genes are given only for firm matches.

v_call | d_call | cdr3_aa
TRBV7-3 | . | ASSSSSSYNEQF
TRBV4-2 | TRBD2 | ASSQELAGGSETQY
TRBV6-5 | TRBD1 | ASRGQGYEKLF
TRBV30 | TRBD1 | AWSNRGEATQY
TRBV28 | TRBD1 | ASKGANYEQY
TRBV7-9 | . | ASSLGTGPYYNEQF
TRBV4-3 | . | ASSQDYSPSSYNSPLH
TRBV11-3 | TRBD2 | ASSLDYGLAGGSTDTQY
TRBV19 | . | ASSIGGNEQF
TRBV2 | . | ASSSRGGQAYGYT
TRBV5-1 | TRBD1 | ASSLVTGSNTEAF
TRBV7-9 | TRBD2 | ASSSPRLAGREQF
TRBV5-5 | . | ASRPGTRDGELF
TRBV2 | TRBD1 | ASTLDRETEAF
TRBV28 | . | ASSFWAVQETQY
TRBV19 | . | ASSSILGHQYPNYGYT
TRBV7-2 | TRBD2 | ASSGLALYEQY
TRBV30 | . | AWSPQNSYEQY
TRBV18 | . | ASSPYRATDTQY
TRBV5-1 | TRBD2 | ASSFLAGESDTQY
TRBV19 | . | ASSITEVGPQH
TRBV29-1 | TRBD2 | SVESSGGSYEQY
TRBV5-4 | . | ASSLILTDTQY
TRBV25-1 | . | ASSEIRNQETQY
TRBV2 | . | ASSDRGFNYGYT
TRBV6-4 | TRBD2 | ASSETSGSYEQY
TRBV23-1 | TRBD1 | ASSHLALGQQETQY
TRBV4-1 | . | ASSQEPDNTDTQY
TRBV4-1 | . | ASSQEPGAYEQY
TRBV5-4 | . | ASSLRGTNTGELF
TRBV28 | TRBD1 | ASSFQGENYGYT
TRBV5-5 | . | ASSSRDRNYYEQY
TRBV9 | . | ASSVTSGNNEQF
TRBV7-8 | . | ASSPGGEPI
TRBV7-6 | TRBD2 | ASSLVGPSGGNTDTQY
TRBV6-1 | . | ASLGQLSRGGYT
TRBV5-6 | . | ASSFGTAGNEQF
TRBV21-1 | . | ASSKVGSGRVEQF
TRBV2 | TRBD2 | ASSVGLANTGELF
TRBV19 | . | ASSAPGPLH
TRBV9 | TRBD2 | ASSAGGGREVEQY
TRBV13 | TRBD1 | ASAPRDRGRDEQY
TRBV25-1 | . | ASSVDRAGITGELF
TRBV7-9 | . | ASSFGPTGYEQY
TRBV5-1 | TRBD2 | AGKREALTDTQY
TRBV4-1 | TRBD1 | ASNRGLELDGYT
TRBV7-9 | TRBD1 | ASSSPTGKETQY
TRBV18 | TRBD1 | ASSPGTGGPYEQY
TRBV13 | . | ASSLGRNNQPQH
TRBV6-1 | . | ASSDQAGWEQY
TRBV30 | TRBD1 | AWSVGTGGYGYT
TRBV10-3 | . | AISTDRQNQPQH
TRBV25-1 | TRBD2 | ASSEFGRGSNTGELF
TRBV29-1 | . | SVGGGGDTQY
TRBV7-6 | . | ASSLAEGGYGYT
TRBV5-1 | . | ASSLQLNTEAF
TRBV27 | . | ASSFGQAGGYGYT
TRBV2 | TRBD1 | ASSLRGQGSSGELF
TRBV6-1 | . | ASQGNQPQH